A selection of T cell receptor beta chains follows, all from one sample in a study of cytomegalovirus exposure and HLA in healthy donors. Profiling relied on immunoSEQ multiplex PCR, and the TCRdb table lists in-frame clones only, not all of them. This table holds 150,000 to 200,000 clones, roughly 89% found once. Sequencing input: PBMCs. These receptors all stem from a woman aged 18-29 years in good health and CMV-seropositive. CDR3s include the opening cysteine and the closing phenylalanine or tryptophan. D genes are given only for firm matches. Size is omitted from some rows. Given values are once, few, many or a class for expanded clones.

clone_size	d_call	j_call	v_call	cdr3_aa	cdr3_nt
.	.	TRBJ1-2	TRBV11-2	CASSLDSQVSNYGYTF	TGTGCCAGCAGCTTAGATTCTCAGGTTTCTAACTATGGCTACACCTTC
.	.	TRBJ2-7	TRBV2	CASSEYIGSQYEQYF	TGTGCCAGCAGTGAATATATTGGCTCTCAATACGAGCAGTACTTC
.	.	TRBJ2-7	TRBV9	CASSEKWGAYEQYF	TGTGCCAGCAGCGAGAAGTGGGGCGCGTACGAGCAGTACTTC
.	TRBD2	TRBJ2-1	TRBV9	CASSSTGTRGSNEQFF	TGTGCCAGCAGCTCCACCGGGACTAGAGGTTCCAATGAGCAGTTCTTC
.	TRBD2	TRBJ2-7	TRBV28	CASSFPGTSVIYEQYF	TGTGCCAGCAGTTTCCCCGGGACTAGCGTGATCTACGAGCAGTACTTC
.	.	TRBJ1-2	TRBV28	CASSFRGLNYGYTF	TGTGCCAGCAGTTTCCGGGGTTTAAACTATGGCTACACCTTC
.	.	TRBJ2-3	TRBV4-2	CASSQEASTDTQYF	TGTGCCAGCAGCCAAGAAGCCTCCACAGATACGCAGTATTTT
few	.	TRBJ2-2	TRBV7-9	CASSLQQNTGELFF	TGTGCCAGCAGCTTGCAACAGAACACCGGGGAGCTGTTTTTT
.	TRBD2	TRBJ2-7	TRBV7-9	CASSFREAYYEQYF	TGTGCCAGCAGCTTTCGGGAGGCCTACTACGAGCAGTACTTC
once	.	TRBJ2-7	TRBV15	CATSRPGSTYEQYF	TGTGCCACCAGCAGACCCGGGTCCACCTACGAGCAGTACTTC
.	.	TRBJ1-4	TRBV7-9	CASSPGDTGNEKLFF	TGTGCCAGCAGCCCAGGGGACACGGGTAATGAAAAACTGTTTTTT
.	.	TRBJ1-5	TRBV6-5	CASSYGRDNQPQHF	TGTGCCAGCAGCTACGGTCGAGACAATCAGCCCCAGCATTTT
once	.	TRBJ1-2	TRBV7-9	CASSLDGGTNYGYTF	TGTGCCAGCAGCTTAGATGGAGGTACCAACTATGGCTACACCTTC
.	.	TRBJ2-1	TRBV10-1	CASSEVALYNEQFF	TGCGCCAGCAGTGAGGTGGCCCTCTACAATGAGCAGTTCTTC
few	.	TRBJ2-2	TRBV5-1	CASSLTPGTLAGELFF	TGCGCCAGCAGCCTTACCCCCGGGACACTGGCCGGGGAGCTGTTTTTT
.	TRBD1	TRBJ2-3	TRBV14	CASSQPGQGADTQYF	TGTGCCAGCAGCCAACCGGGACAGGGAGCAGATACGCAGTATTTT
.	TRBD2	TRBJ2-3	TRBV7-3	CASSLIGGGGTDTQYF	TGTGCCAGCAGCTTAATTGGGGGAGGGGGCACAGATACGCAGTATTTT
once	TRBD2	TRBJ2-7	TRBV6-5	CASRMGLAGPYEQYF	TGTGCCAGCAGGATGGGACTAGCGGGACCCTACGAGCAGTACTTC
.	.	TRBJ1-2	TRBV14	CATSEGLTYGYTF	TGTGCCACCTCGGAGGGACTCACCTATGGCTACACCTTC
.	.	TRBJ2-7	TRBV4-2	CASSTTYEQYF	TGTGCCAGCAGTACAACATACGAGCAGTACTTC
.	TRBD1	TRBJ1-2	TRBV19	CASSIDRRTGYGYTF	TGTGCCAGTAGTATAGATCGCCGGACAGGCTACGGCTACACCTTC
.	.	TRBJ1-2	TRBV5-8	CASSFRGLNYGYTF	TGTGCCAGCAGCTTTAGGGGCCTAAACTATGGCTACACCTTC
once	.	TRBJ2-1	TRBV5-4	CASSYPGSAAYNEQFF	TGTGCCAGCAGCTACCCCGGGTCGGCGGCCTACAATGAGCAGTTCTTC
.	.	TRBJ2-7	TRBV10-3	CAITGRGSSYEQYF	TGTGCCATCACCGGTCGGGGGAGCTCCTACGAGCAGTACTTC
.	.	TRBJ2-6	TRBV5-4	CASSSSGSGANVLTF	TGTGCCAGCAGCTCCTCGGGATCTGGGGCCAACGTCCTGACTTTC
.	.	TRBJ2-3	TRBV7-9	CASSLALDTDTQYF	TGTGCCAGCAGCTTAGCGCTAGACACAGATACGCAGTATTTT
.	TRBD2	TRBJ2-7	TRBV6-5	CASSYRGIAGGTEQYF	TGTGCCAGCAGTTATCGGGGGATAGCGGGAGGGACCGAGCAGTACTTC
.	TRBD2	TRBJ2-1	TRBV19	CASSKTSGNRRNEQFF	TGTGCCAGTAGTAAGACTAGCGGGAATAGACGGAATGAGCAGTTCTTC
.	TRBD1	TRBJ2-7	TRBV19	CASQGQGAPYEQYF	TGTGCCAGCCAGGGACAGGGGGCCCCCTACGAGCAGTACTTC
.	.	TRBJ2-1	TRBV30	CAWKPQWGDHSYNEQFF	TGTGCCTGGAAGCCTCAGTGGGGGGACCACTCCTACAATGAGCAGTTCTTC
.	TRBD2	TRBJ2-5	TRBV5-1	CASSDPGLVTETQYF	TGCGCCAGCAGCGACCCGGGACTAGTGACGGAGACCCAGTACTTC
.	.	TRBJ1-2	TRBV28	CASSFGIYGYTF	TGTGCCAGCAGTTTCGGGATCTATGGCTACACCTTC
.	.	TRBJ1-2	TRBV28	CASSYRQVYGYTF	TGTGCCAGCAGTTATCGACAGGTTTATGGCTACACCTTC
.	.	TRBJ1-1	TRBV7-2	CASIGGAIPTEAFF	TGTGCCAGCATCGGAGGAGCGATCCCCACTGAAGCTTTCTTT
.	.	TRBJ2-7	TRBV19	CASSISRQTEQYF	TGTGCCAGTAGTATTTCGCGGCAGACTGAGCAGTACTTC
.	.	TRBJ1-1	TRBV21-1	CASSRAANTEAFF	TGTGCCAGCAGCAGGGCAGCTAACACTGAAGCTTTCTTT
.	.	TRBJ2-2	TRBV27	CASSFIIGGRGKLFF	TGTGCCAGCAGTTTCATAATTGGGGGCCGTGGCAAGCTGTTTTTT
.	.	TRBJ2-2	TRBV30	CAWRAGPALVSGELFF	TGTGCCTGGAGGGCAGGCCCCGCGTTAGTATCCGGGGAGCTGTTTTTT
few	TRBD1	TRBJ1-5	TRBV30	CAWSIGQGSNQPQHF	TGTGCCTGGAGTATAGGACAGGGGAGCAATCAGCCCCAGCATTTT
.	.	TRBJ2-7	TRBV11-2	CASSLDTVSSYEQYF	TGTGCCAGCAGCTTAGACACGGTTAGCTCCTACGAGCAGTACTTC
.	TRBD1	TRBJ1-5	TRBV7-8	CASSPDRGGGNQPQHF	TGTGCCAGCAGCCCGGACAGGGGAGGGGGCAATCAGCCCCAGCATTTT
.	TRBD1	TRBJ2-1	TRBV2	CASGTDSYNEQFF	TGTGCCAGCGGGACAGACTCCTACAATGAGCAGTTCTTC
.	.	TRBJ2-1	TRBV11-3	CASGGDDYNEQFF	TGTGCCAGTGGCGGGGACGATTACAATGAGCAGTTCTTC
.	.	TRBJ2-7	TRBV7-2	CASSLLPVISYEQYF	TGTGCCAGCAGCTTACTCCCCGTTATATCCTACGAGCAGTACTTC
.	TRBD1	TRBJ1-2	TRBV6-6	CASSGMGQGEGYTF	TGTGCCAGCAGTGGCATGGGACAGGGTGAAGGCTACACCTTC
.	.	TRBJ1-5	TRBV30	CAWSVRSGWQPQHF	TGTGCCTGGAGTGTACGGTCAGGGTGGCAGCCCCAGCATTTT
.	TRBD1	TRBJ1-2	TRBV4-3	CASSQLGQAAYGYTF	TGCGCCAGCAGCCAACTGGGACAGGCTGCCTATGGCTACACCTTC
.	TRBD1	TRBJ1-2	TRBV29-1	CSVEGQLRDGYTF	TGCAGCGTTGAGGGACAGTTGAGGGATGGCTACACCTTC
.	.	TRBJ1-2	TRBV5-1	CASSSQQGFYGYTF	TGCGCCAGCAGCTCCCAACAGGGTTTTTATGGCTACACCTTC
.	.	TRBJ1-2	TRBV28	CASSLGSYGYTF	TGTGCCAGCAGTTTGGGCAGTTATGGCTACACCTTC
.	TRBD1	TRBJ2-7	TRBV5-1	CASQSGTGGNEQYF	TGCGCCAGCCAAAGCGGGACAGGGGGCAACGAGCAGTACTTC
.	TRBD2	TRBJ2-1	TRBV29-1	CSVEGHIGTSNNNEQFF	TGCAGCGTTGAAGGTCATATTGGGACTAGCAATAACAATGAGCAGTTCTTC
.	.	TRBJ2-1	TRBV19	CASSIYGHQFF	TGTGCCAGTAGTATTTACGGACACCAGTTCTTC
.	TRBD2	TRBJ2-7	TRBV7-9	CASSSGLAGVEQYF	TGTGCCAGCAGCTCGGGACTAGCGGGGGTCGAGCAGTACTTC
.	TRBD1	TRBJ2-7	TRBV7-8	CASSLDRTSYEQYF	TGTGCCAGCAGCTTGGACAGGACCTCCTACGAGCAGTACTTC
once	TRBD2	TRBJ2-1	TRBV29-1	CSVEDRGRANEQFF	TGCAGCGTTGAAGATCGGGGGAGGGCCAATGAGCAGTTCTTC
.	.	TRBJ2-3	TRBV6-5	CASSYGGSTDTQYF	TGTGCCAGCAGTTACGGCGGGAGCACAGATACGCAGTATTTT